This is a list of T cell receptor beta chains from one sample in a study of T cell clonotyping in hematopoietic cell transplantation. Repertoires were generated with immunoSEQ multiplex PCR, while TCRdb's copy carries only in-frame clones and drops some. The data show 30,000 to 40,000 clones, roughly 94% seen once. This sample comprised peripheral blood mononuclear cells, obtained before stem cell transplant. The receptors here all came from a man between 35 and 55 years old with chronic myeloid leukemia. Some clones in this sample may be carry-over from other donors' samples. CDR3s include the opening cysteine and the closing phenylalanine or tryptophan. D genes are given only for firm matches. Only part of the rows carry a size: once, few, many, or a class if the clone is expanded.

CDR3nt: TGTGCCGTCCTGGGAACAGGGGAAGTGTCTGGGGCCAATGGCTACACCTTC
CDR3aa: CAVLGTGEVSGANGYTF
j_gene: TRBJ1-2
v_gene: TRBV4-2
d_gene: TRBD1
abundance: NA

CDR3nt: TGTGCCAGCAGCCGGGCTGGGGCGGGGAGCCCCCAGACCCAGTACTTC
CDR3aa: CASSRAGAGSPQTQYF
j_gene: TRBJ2-5
v_gene: TRBV7-2
d_gene: NA
abundance: NA

CDR3nt: TGTGCCAGCAGCTTGGCGGGGAATGAAAAACTGTTTTTT
CDR3aa: CASSLAGNEKLFF
j_gene: TRBJ1-4
v_gene: TRBV5-6
d_gene: NA
abundance: NA

CDR3nt: TGTGCCAGCAGTATCCTAGGGACAGCAGGTTCTCGGGGCTACACCTTC
CDR3aa: CASSILGTAGSRGYTF
j_gene: TRBJ1-2
v_gene: TRBV2
d_gene: TRBD1
abundance: NA

CDR3nt: TGTGCCAGCCGAGGGACAGGGGGCTCTATTAGGTATGGCTACACCTTC
CDR3aa: CASRGTGGSIRYGYTF
j_gene: TRBJ1-2
v_gene: TRBV28
d_gene: TRBD1
abundance: NA

CDR3nt: TGCGCCAGCAGCCAGGATAGGGGGGGTAGCACCGGGGAGCTGTTTTTT
CDR3aa: CASSQDRGGSTGELFF
j_gene: TRBJ2-2
v_gene: TRBV4-1
d_gene: NA
abundance: NA

CDR3nt: TGTGCCAGCAGGAGGGACAGGGGGAATCAGCCCCAGCATTTT
CDR3aa: CASRRDRGNQPQHF
j_gene: TRBJ1-5
v_gene: TRBV6-5
d_gene: TRBD1
abundance: NA

CDR3nt: TGTGCCAGCAGCCAAGAGGTAGTTCGAGTGGGAGCTTTCTTT
CDR3aa: CASSQEVVRVGAFF
j_gene: TRBJ1-1
v_gene: TRBV4-2
d_gene: NA
abundance: few

CDR3nt: TGTGCCAGCAGCCCACGGGACAGGTCTGGCGAGCAGTACTTC
CDR3aa: CASSPRDRSGEQYF
j_gene: TRBJ2-7
v_gene: TRBV7-2
d_gene: TRBD1
abundance: NA

CDR3nt: TGTGCCAGTAGTACCTCAAGGGCGGCAGGGGGATTGTACGAGCAGTACTTC
CDR3aa: CASSTSRAAGGLYEQYF
j_gene: TRBJ2-7
v_gene: TRBV19
d_gene: TRBD1
abundance: once

CDR3nt: TGTGCCAGCAGTACGCCCACAGGGTCTCTTCCACCCCTCCACTTT
CDR3aa: CASSTPTGSLPPLHF
j_gene: TRBJ1-6
v_gene: TRBV28
d_gene: NA
abundance: NA

CDR3nt: TGTGCCAGCGTCAGCACTCTTAGCTCCTACGAGCAGTACTTC
CDR3aa: CASVSTLSSYEQYF
j_gene: TRBJ2-7
v_gene: TRBV6-1
d_gene: NA
abundance: NA

CDR3nt: TGTGCCAGCAGTTTATTGGGGACAGGCCTTCAAGAGACCCAGTACTTC
CDR3aa: CASSLLGTGLQETQYF
j_gene: TRBJ2-5
v_gene: TRBV27
d_gene: TRBD1
abundance: NA

CDR3nt: TGTGCCAGCAGGCCGGGATCCTCCTACGAGCAGTACTTC
CDR3aa: CASRPGSSYEQYF
j_gene: TRBJ2-7
v_gene: TRBV27
d_gene: NA
abundance: NA

CDR3nt: TGTGCCAGTAGTATAGATAGGATGGCTGAAGCTTTCTTT
CDR3aa: CASSIDRMAEAFF
j_gene: TRBJ1-1
v_gene: TRBV19
d_gene: NA
abundance: NA

CDR3nt: TGTGCCAGCAGCCGGGACAGGGGGCTTTCTGAAGCTTTCTTT
CDR3aa: CASSRDRGLSEAFF
j_gene: TRBJ1-1
v_gene: TRBV5-4
d_gene: TRBD1
abundance: NA

CDR3nt: TGCGCCAGCAGTTCTTCTGGGACAGGGATTACCGGGGAGCTGTTTTTT
CDR3aa: CASSSSGTGITGELFF
j_gene: TRBJ2-2
v_gene: TRBV5-1
d_gene: TRBD1
abundance: NA

CDR3nt: TGCGCCAGCTGGGACAGCCCCTACGAGCAGTACTTC
CDR3aa: CASWDSPYEQYF
j_gene: TRBJ2-7
v_gene: TRBV5-1
d_gene: TRBD1
abundance: NA

CDR3nt: TGTGCCACCAGCAGAGGAGGACAGGGGGCTGATAAAGCTTTCTTT
CDR3aa: CATSRGGQGADKAFF
j_gene: TRBJ1-1
v_gene: TRBV15
d_gene: TRBD1
abundance: NA

CDR3nt: TGCAGCGTCGGGACCCGAGCGGTGGATACGCAGTATTTT
CDR3aa: CSVGTRAVDTQYF
j_gene: TRBJ2-3
v_gene: TRBV29-1
d_gene: NA
abundance: once

CDR3nt: TGTGCCAGTAAGGAGGGAAGGGGTCCAGATACGCAGTATTTT
CDR3aa: CASKEGRGPDTQYF
j_gene: TRBJ2-3
v_gene: TRBV19
d_gene: NA
abundance: once

CDR3nt: TGTGCCAGCAGCTCGCGGACTAGCGGGGGGGGAAGCACAGATACGCAGTATTTT
CDR3aa: CASSSRTSGGGSTDTQYF
j_gene: TRBJ2-3
v_gene: TRBV11-3
d_gene: TRBD2
abundance: NA

CDR3nt: TGCGCCAGCAGCTTGGCCAATCAGGGTTCGGAAAAACTGTTTTTT
CDR3aa: CASSLANQGSEKLFF
j_gene: TRBJ1-4
v_gene: TRBV5-1
d_gene: NA
abundance: NA

CDR3nt: TGTGCCAGCAGGAACCGCGGCAGCTATGGCTACACCTTC
CDR3aa: CASRNRGSYGYTF
j_gene: TRBJ1-2
v_gene: TRBV5-8
d_gene: NA
abundance: NA

CDR3nt: TGTGCCAGTTCAGGAGATAGCAATCAGCCCCAGCATTTT
CDR3aa: CASSGDSNQPQHF
j_gene: TRBJ1-5
v_gene: TRBV19
d_gene: NA
abundance: NA

CDR3nt: TGTGCCAGCAGCTCGGACAGGAATGAGCAGTTCTTC
CDR3aa: CASSSDRNEQFF
j_gene: TRBJ2-1
v_gene: TRBV28
d_gene: TRBD1
abundance: NA

CDR3nt: TGTGCCAGCAGCTACTCCCGGACAGGGAATGAGCAGTTCTTC
CDR3aa: CASSYSRTGNEQFF
j_gene: TRBJ2-1
v_gene: TRBV7-2
d_gene: TRBD1
abundance: NA

CDR3nt: TGTGCCTGGAGTCTAAGGAGTTCGGCTGAGACCCAGTACTTC
CDR3aa: CAWSLRSSAETQYF
j_gene: TRBJ2-5
v_gene: TRBV30
d_gene: NA
abundance: NA

CDR3nt: TGTGCCTGGAGGGCCAGGACAATTTTTAACACTGAAGCTTTCTTT
CDR3aa: CAWRARTIFNTEAFF
j_gene: TRBJ1-1
v_gene: TRBV30
d_gene: NA
abundance: NA

CDR3nt: TGTGCCAGCAGCCACCTTGGACAGAACAATGAGCAGTTCTTC
CDR3aa: CASSHLGQNNEQFF
j_gene: TRBJ2-1
v_gene: TRBV14
d_gene: NA
abundance: few

CDR3nt: TGTGCCAGCAGGGTAGGGGATACTAATGAAAAACTGTTTTTT
CDR3aa: CASRVGDTNEKLFF
j_gene: TRBJ1-4
v_gene: TRBV6-1
d_gene: NA
abundance: NA

CDR3nt: TGTGCCAGCCACGACAGGGTCTCCTACGAGCAGTACTTC
CDR3aa: CASHDRVSYEQYF
j_gene: TRBJ2-7
v_gene: TRBV16
d_gene: TRBD1
abundance: NA

CDR3nt: TGTGCCAGCAGTTTCGACATTATGAATCAGCCCCAGCATTTT
CDR3aa: CASSFDIMNQPQHF
j_gene: TRBJ1-5
v_gene: TRBV6-5
d_gene: NA
abundance: NA

CDR3nt: TGTGCCAGCAGCTTAGTTGGGGCATCAGGATCCTACGAGCAGTACTTC
CDR3aa: CASSLVGASGSYEQYF
j_gene: TRBJ2-7
v_gene: TRBV7-6
d_gene: NA
abundance: NA

CDR3nt: TGTGCCACCGGACGGGCCAGCACAGATACGCAGTATTTT
CDR3aa: CATGRASTDTQYF
j_gene: TRBJ2-3
v_gene: TRBV6-5
d_gene: NA
abundance: NA

CDR3nt: TGCGCCAGCAGCTTGTTAGGGGGAACCTACGAGCAGTACTTC
CDR3aa: CASSLLGGTYEQYF
j_gene: TRBJ2-7
v_gene: TRBV5-1
d_gene: NA
abundance: NA

CDR3nt: TGTGCCAGCAGTTCGGGACCAAATGGAAACACCATATATTTT
CDR3aa: CASSSGPNGNTIYF
j_gene: TRBJ1-3
v_gene: TRBV6-5
d_gene: NA
abundance: NA

CDR3nt: TGTGCCAGCAGCCGTCACAGGGGACGAAGCTCCTACGAGCAGTACTTC
CDR3aa: CASSRHRGRSSYEQYF
j_gene: TRBJ2-7
v_gene: TRBV11-3
d_gene: TRBD1
abundance: NA

CDR3nt: TGTGCCAGCAGCCGCACGGTAGGAGGGGACTACGAGCAGTACTTC
CDR3aa: CASSRTVGGDYEQYF
j_gene: TRBJ2-7
v_gene: TRBV4-2
d_gene: NA
abundance: NA

CDR3nt: TGTGCCAGCAACCCGGGGGACAGGGGTAATTCACCCCTCCACTTT
CDR3aa: CASNPGDRGNSPLHF
j_gene: TRBJ1-6
v_gene: TRBV28
d_gene: TRBD1
abundance: NA

CDR3nt: TGTGCCAGCAGCTTAGACAGGCGGGGGGGCTGGGCCAACGTCCTGACTTTC
CDR3aa: CASSLDRRGGWANVLTF
j_gene: TRBJ2-6
v_gene: TRBV7-9
d_gene: TRBD2
abundance: NA

CDR3nt: TGTGCCAGCAGCTTCAACCAGGGTTTCACAGATACGCAGTATTTT
CDR3aa: CASSFNQGFTDTQYF
j_gene: TRBJ2-3
v_gene: TRBV5-6
d_gene: NA
abundance: NA

CDR3nt: TGCGCCAGCAGCCTGACTAGCGGGGGGGCCGGGGAGCTGTTTTTT
CDR3aa: CASSLTSGGAGELFF
j_gene: TRBJ2-2
v_gene: TRBV4-3
d_gene: TRBD2
abundance: NA

CDR3nt: TGCGCCAGCAGCTACAGGGACACTGAAGCTTTCTTT
CDR3aa: CASSYRDTEAFF
j_gene: TRBJ1-1
v_gene: TRBV4-1
d_gene: NA
abundance: NA

CDR3nt: TGTGCCAGCAGCGGGACCCCTAGTGGCGGGGGGGCCTGGAATACGCAGTATTTT
CDR3aa: CASSGTPSGGGAWNTQYF
j_gene: TRBJ2-3
v_gene: TRBV9
d_gene: TRBD2
abundance: NA

CDR3nt: TGCGCCAGCAGCCCGGACACGAAGAACACTGAAGCTTTCTTT
CDR3aa: CASSPDTKNTEAFF
j_gene: TRBJ1-1
v_gene: TRBV5-1
d_gene: NA
abundance: NA

CDR3nt: TGCGCCAGCAGCTTGATGTGGGGGGATAACACCGGGGAGCTGTTTTTT
CDR3aa: CASSLMWGDNTGELFF
j_gene: TRBJ2-2
v_gene: TRBV5-1
d_gene: NA
abundance: NA

CDR3nt: TGCAGCGTCCGGACTAGCGGGGGGCTATTCTCCTACAATGAGCAGTTCTTC
CDR3aa: CSVRTSGGLFSYNEQFF
j_gene: TRBJ2-1
v_gene: TRBV29-1
d_gene: TRBD2
abundance: NA

CDR3nt: TGTGCCAGCAGTGAAGGAGACAGGGACTATGGCTACACCTTC
CDR3aa: CASSEGDRDYGYTF
j_gene: TRBJ1-2
v_gene: TRBV6-1
d_gene: TRBD1
abundance: NA

CDR3nt: TGTGCCAGCAGCGTAGGGGGGGCACTAAACACTGAAGCTTTCTTT
CDR3aa: CASSVGGALNTEAFF
j_gene: TRBJ1-1
v_gene: TRBV9
d_gene: NA
abundance: once

CDR3nt: TGTGCCAGCAGCCGAGGACTAGCGGGCTGGGAGACCCAGTACTTC
CDR3aa: CASSRGLAGWETQYF
j_gene: TRBJ2-5
v_gene: TRBV7-9
d_gene: TRBD2
abundance: NA

CDR3nt: TGCGCCAGCAGCTTCCAATTAGCGGGGGGATTCTCTGGGGCCAACGTCCTGACTTTC
CDR3aa: CASSFQLAGGFSGANVLTF
j_gene: TRBJ2-6
v_gene: TRBV5-1
d_gene: TRBD2
abundance: NA

CDR3nt: TGTGCCAGCAGTTACCGGCACGCTGCCTACGAGCAGTACTTC
CDR3aa: CASSYRHAAYEQYF
j_gene: TRBJ2-7
v_gene: TRBV6-5
d_gene: NA
abundance: NA

CDR3nt: TGTGCCAGCAGCTTAATTCTGGGGGGTCCCTATGGCTACACCTTC
CDR3aa: CASSLILGGPYGYTF
j_gene: TRBJ1-2
v_gene: TRBV5-4
d_gene: NA
abundance: NA

CDR3nt: TGTGCCAGCACTTTCGGGGGGGGCACTTACGAGCAGTACTTC
CDR3aa: CASTFGGGTYEQYF
j_gene: TRBJ2-7
v_gene: TRBV2
d_gene: TRBD2
abundance: NA